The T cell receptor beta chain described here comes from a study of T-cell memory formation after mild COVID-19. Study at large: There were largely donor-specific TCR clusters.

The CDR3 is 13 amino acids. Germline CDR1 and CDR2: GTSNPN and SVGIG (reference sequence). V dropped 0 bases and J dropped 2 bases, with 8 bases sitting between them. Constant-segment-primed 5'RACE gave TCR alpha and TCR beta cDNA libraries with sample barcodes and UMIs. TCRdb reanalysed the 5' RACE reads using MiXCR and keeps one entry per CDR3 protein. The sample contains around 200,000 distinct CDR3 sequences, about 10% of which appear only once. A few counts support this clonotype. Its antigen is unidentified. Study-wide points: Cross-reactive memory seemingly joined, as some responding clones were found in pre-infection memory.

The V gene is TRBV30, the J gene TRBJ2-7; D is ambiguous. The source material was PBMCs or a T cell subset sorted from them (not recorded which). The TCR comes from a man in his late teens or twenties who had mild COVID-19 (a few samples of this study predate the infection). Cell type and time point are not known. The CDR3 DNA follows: TGTGCCTGGAGTGTAGGCAGGCCCTACGAGCAGTACTTC. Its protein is CAWSVGRPYEQYF.